The clone carrying this TCR beta chain has only a few counts. Antigen: not known. The sample is drawn from a study of T-cell memory formation after mild COVID-19. Whole-study context: The two donors had largely donor-specific TCR clusters. Findings of the study overall: Day 15 to 85 contracting clones showed balanced CD4/CD8; later expanders leaned CD4+. CD4+ contracting clones lay mainly in CM and EM, CD8+ ones in EMRA. That cross-reactive memory joined was suggested by some responding clones appearing in pre-infection memory.

One entry per CDR3 protein, called by TCRdb with MiXCR from the 5' RACE reads. The sample has fewer than 450,000 distinct CDR3 sequences, more than 20% seen once. The CDR3 consists of 16 residues. J lost 6 bases, V lost 4 bases, and 7 bases had no gene match. The V gene's germline CDR1 is PRHDT and CDR2 FYEKMQ (reference sequence). Sequenced sample: PBMCs or a T cell subset sorted from them (not recorded which). The gene calls are TRBV13 and TRBJ2-2, with 11 bases fitting TRBD1. This clonotype was sampled from an adult woman who had mild COVID-19 (a few samples of this study predate the infection). Cell type and time point are not known. The DNA of the CDR3 is TGTGCCAGCAGCTATGGACAGGGGGCCCGCGCCGGGGAGCTGTTTTTT. Translated, it gives CASSYGQGARAGELFF.